This TCR beta chain was profiled in a study of response to subunit inactivated influenza vaccine. Regarding the study as a whole: Each seasonal influenza vaccination, the authors suggested, recruits few new T cells.

TCRdb ran MiXCR on the RT-PCR reads and lists one entry per CDR3 protein. The repertoire includes around 200,000 distinct CDR3 sequences, over 13% of them detected once, and about 28% sits in the top ten. Germline loops: CDR1 MNHEY, CDR2 SMNVEV (reference sequence). The V and J ends lost 3 bases and 8 bases, in that order; junction bases with no gene match: 7. This CDR3 contains 14 residues. In the case of this clonotype: Antigen specificity is unknown.

The clonotype was recovered from a man aged 50-59 years who received an inactivated influenza vaccine. The J gene is TRBJ2-1, the V gene TRBV27, with 7 bases aligning to TRBD2. The sample here was CD8+ T cells sorted from PBMCs, taken more than 4 days after vaccination. CDR3 nucleotides: TGTGCCAGCAGTTTCAACGGGAGGACCTATGAGCAGTTCTTC. Protein: CASSFNGRTYEQFF.